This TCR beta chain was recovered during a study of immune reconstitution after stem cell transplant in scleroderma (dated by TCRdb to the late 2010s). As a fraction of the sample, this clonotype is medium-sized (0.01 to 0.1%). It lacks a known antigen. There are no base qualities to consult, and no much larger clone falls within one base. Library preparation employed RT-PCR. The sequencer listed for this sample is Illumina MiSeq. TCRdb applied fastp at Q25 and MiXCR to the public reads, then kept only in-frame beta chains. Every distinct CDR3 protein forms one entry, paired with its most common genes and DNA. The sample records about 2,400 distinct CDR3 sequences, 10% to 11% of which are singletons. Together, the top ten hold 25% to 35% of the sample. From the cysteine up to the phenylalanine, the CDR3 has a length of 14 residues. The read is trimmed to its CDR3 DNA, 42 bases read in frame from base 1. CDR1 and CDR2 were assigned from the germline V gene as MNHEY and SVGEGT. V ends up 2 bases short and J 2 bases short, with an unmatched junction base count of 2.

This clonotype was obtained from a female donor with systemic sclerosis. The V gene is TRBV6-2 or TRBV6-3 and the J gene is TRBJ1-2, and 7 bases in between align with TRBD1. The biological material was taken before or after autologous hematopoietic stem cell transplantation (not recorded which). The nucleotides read TGTGCCAGCAGTTACCAGACAGGGAACTATGGCTACACCTTC. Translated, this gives CASSYQTGNYGYTF.